Described below is a single T cell receptor (beta chain) sequence and its context. The PCR made use of 60 Vbeta and 13 Jbeta primers. This table comes from immunoSEQ multiplex PCR, and its TCRdb copy is limited to in-frame clones, with some not included. The sample consists of hundreds of thousands of clones, over 80% of them appearing once. This specimen belongs to a study of cytomegalovirus exposure and HLA in healthy donors. Study overall: Falling in the Caucasian-associated ancestry cluster were about four fifths of approximately 410 genotyped donors.

The CDR3 covers 17 residues. The V and J ends lost 5 bases and 0 bases respectively, with 20 bases between them. Germline V gene data show CDR1 as SGHRS and CDR2 as YFSETQ. The chain carries TRBV5-1 and TRBJ2-5, with D tentatively TRBD1 (6 bases). The specimen sequenced was PBMCs. This sequence originates from a middle-aged man in good health and CMV-seropositive. The CDR3, as DNA: TGCGCCAGCAGGGGGGCTTCTAAGGGGACACACCAAGAGACCCAGTACTTC. It specifies CASRGASKGTHQETQYF. The full variable domain, with the rest looked up from reference TRBV5-1 and TRBJ2-5, is KAGVTQTPRYLIKTRGQQVTLSCSPISGHRSVSWYQQTPGQGLQFLFEYFSETQRNKGNFPGRFSGRQFSNSRSEMNVSTLELGDSALYLCASRGASKGTHQETQYFGPGTRLLVL.